This T cell receptor beta chain was profiled in a study of T cells after yellow fever vaccination. Synthesis of TCR cDNA relied on 5'RACE template switching, which attached a universal primer site and UMIs. MiXCR, run by TCRdb on the 5' RACE reads, gives a single entry per CDR3 protein. The sample consists of fewer than 500,000 distinct CDR3 sequences, roughly a sixth of them appearing once. The CDR3 spans 15 residues. CDR1 is MNHNS and CDR2 is SASEGT in the germline V gene. The ends lost 6 bases at V and 2 bases at J; junction bases unmatched: 9. The sequences come from PBMCs, collected before the yellow fever booster vaccination. The sequence was collected from a young man who received the YFV17D yellow fever vaccine. This chain links TRBV6-1 with TRBJ1-2; 7 nucleotides align to TRBD1. Written as DNA, the CDR3 is TGTGCCAGCAGGATGGGACAGAACAGCAACTATGGCTACACCTTC. Encoded protein: CASRMGQNSNYGYTF.